This TCR beta chain was sequenced in a study of blood T cell repertoires in COVID-19. The CDR3 is 21 amino acids. V shed 6 bases and J 8 bases; nucleotides not matched to a gene: 27. Germline CDR1 and CDR2: MDHEN and SYDVKM. Data came from immunoSEQ multiplex PCR; TCRdb stores just in-frame clones and leaves some out. The sample carries about 300,000 clones, approximately 88% recorded once. What was sequenced was peripheral blood. This receptor was obtained from a human donor with COVID-19, enrolled during active disease. The donor label of this sample is uncertain. The V call is TRBV28, the J call TRBJ2-5; 13 nucleotides match TRBD2. CDR3 loop: CASSLATTSGRLDKPYLTQYF. The CDR3 nucleotides read TGTGCCAGCAGCCTTGCCACGACTAGCGGGAGGTTGGACAAGCCCTATCTTACCCAGTACTTC.